These T cell receptor beta chains were read from a single sample in a study of cytomegalovirus exposure and HLA in healthy donors. The method was immunoSEQ multiplex PCR; TCRdb's version includes in-frame clones alone and lacks a portion of them. The profile shows fewer than 250,000 clones, around 80% of them singletons. The sequenced sample consisted of PBMCs. These receptors originate from a man in his forties or fifties in good health and CMV-seropositive. Both conserved end residues are part of each CDR3. A D gene is named only where the DNA matches it firmly. Only part of the rows carry a size: once, few, many, or a class if the clone is expanded.

v_call	j_call	clone_size	d_call	cdr3_aa	cdr3_nt
TRBV7-8	TRBJ2-5	.	.	CASSLENSGGSRETQYF	TGTGCCAGCAGCTTAGAGAATAGCGGCGGCTCTCGAGAGACCCAGTACTTC
TRBV5-6	TRBJ2-3	.	.	CASSLAQILTDTQYF	TGTGCCAGCAGCTTGGCCCAGATCCTCACAGATACGCAGTATTTT
TRBV7-9	TRBJ1-4	.	.	CASSLDGGATNEKLFF	TGTGCCAGCAGCTTAGACGGGGGTGCAACTAATGAAAAACTGTTTTTT
TRBV19	TRBJ2-3	once	TRBD2	CASSPGLAGVTDTQYF	TGTGCCAGTAGTCCGGGACTAGCGGGAGTCACAGATACGCAGTATTTT
TRBV5-1	TRBJ2-3	.	.	CASSLGGQSTDTQYF	TGCGCCAGCAGCTTGGGAGGACAAAGCACAGATACGCAGTATTTT
TRBV27	TRBJ2-2	.	.	CASGQGGAGELFF	TGTGCCAGCGGTCAAGGGGGGGCCGGGGAGCTGTTTTTT
TRBV18	TRBJ1-5	once	.	CASSPAGISNQPQHF	TGTGCCAGCTCACCAGCAGGGATAAGCAATCAGCCCCAGCATTTT
TRBV7-9	TRBJ1-2	.	.	CASSLALGNNYGYTF	TGTGCCAGCAGCTTAGCGCTAGGCAACAACTATGGCTACACCTTC
TRBV28	TRBJ2-3	.	TRBD1	CASRGTGANTQYF	TGTGCCAGCAGGGGAACAGGGGCAAATACGCAGTATTTT
TRBV7-9	TRBJ2-3	once	.	CASSLTTGTSTDTQYF	TGTGCCAGCAGCCTGACAACCGGGACTAGCACAGATACGCAGTATTTT
TRBV19	TRBJ2-1	.	.	CASSQLANPYNEQFF	TGTGCCAGTAGCCAACTAGCCAACCCCTACAATGAGCAGTTCTTC